This paragraph reports one T cell receptor beta chain. Its antigen is unknown. The input lacks base qualities; no much larger clone sits a single base away. The entry originates in a study of cytomegalovirus exposure and HLA in healthy donors (dated by TCRdb to between 2016 and 2019). Looking at the study overall: An earlier analysis of approximately 590 of the donors reported about 250 Gb of sequence data and approximately 110 million unique TCR beta sequences from approximately 180 million T cells. An early release covering 550 to 700 HLA-typed donors comprised 300 to 350 gigabases of sequencing data and tens of millions of unique TCR sequences. Among the roughly 400 genotyped donors, roughly 80% belonged to the genetic ancestry cluster associated with self-reported Caucasian donors. The study was designed to test whether signatures of past pathogen exposure could be identified by cataloging public T cell receptors. The study profiled the T cell repertoires of about 720 subjects by immunosequencing and related them to cytomegalovirus serostatus. A separate validation cohort of over a hundred different subjects was used in addition to the approximately 700-subject first cohort. The study combined high-throughput TCR immunosequencing, statistical association of individual TCRs with disease status, and machine learning to predict cytomegalovirus infection status. To study patterns of TCR occurrence, a later analysis re-analyzed previously published TCR beta repertoires from more than 550 donors and added high-resolution HLA genotyping. The later analysis used no new phenotypic data to find candidate immune exposures, relying instead on TCR beta sequences and their occurrence across donors. An earlier analysis of more than 450 of the donors used high-throughput TCR beta sequencing to judge whether each TCR beta V gene segment behaved as functional or pseudogenic. Donor age, sex, ethnicity and CMV serostatus were collected together with the repertoire data. In a later genetic analysis, genome-wide SNP genotypes for about 55% of the 666 donors were used, and that subset was treated as a discovery cohort. All discovery cohort repertoires had been generated on a single sequencing platform. Both class I and class II loci were covered by HLA typing, at four-digit resolution. The number of typed donors differed by locus: about 620-640 for A, B, C, DRB1 and DQB1; approximately 520 for DQA1; approximately 600 for DPA1; and roughly 450 for DPB1. Five DR-DQ haplotypes were treated as single units for association and clustering because of strong linkage in the cohort. Among about 400 genotyped donors of the cohort, an average of roughly 230,000 unique TCR beta nucleotide sequences was sequenced per donor, of which about 19% were non-productive. What the authors observed across the whole study: The earlier analysis of 587 of the donors excluded 15 to 20 rarely observed V segments, including chromosome 9 orphons, because counts were too low. Most CMV-associated TCR beta chains appeared to be HLA-restricted in a later analysis, and the HLA associations seemed to be driven largely by CMV exposure. The classifier was reported to diagnose cytomegalovirus status with high specificity and sensitivity in both the original and validation cohorts. In an earlier analysis of fewer than 700 of the donors, most TCR beta V segments appeared in productive rearrangements about 87% or about 30% of the time, broadly matching IMGT annotations. According to a later analysis, parvovirus B19, influenza, CMV and Epstein-Barr virus appeared linked to several top co-occurrence clusters. A few of the identified cytomegalovirus-associated TCR beta chains were confirmed in vitro to be specific for cytomegalovirus antigens. According to a later analysis, TCR association rates differed among HLA loci, with DRB1 alleles showing the most associated TCRs and HLA-C alleles showing the fewest. In a later analysis, HLA-associated TCR beta chains showed more clonal expansion and lower generation probabilities than non-associated chains that were equally common. While some public TCRs were present in many individuals, most TCR sequences turned up only very rarely across donors. V-gene and J-gene trimming of TCR beta chains was associated with a missense DCLRE1C variant in a later genetic analysis, and the association was replicated in an independent cohort. Because the 87-base-pair reads could not distinguish some IMGT-functional V segments, including TRBV6-2 and TRBV6-3, those segments were excluded. Roughly uniform sequencing depth across donors was assumed in presence/absence analyses, although this assumption may not hold. The cohort was sequenced for TCR beta chains only, and without alpha or paired-chain data the features that could be detected were limited. A cluster of highly shared sequence variants was judged likely to be a technical artifact of the sequencing pipeline. Because some donors lacked HLA typing at each locus, the association tests relied only on the typed subset. According to the authors, the approach could potentially be generalized to other disease states and immunological phenotypes. In a later genetic analysis, fewer N-insertions in productive TCRs were reported among donors in an Asian-associated ancestry cluster than the approximately 670-donor mean. A further reported finding was that TCR beta sequences accurately predicted the HLA-A and HLA-B alleles for most subjects in the first cohort. In a later analysis, about 17,000 TCR beta sequences were associated with specific HLA alleles at a false discovery rate of 0.05. When HLA alleles, especially DR and DQ, strongly co-occurred, TCR associations were difficult to assign to individual alleles. CMV serostatus was the only immune exposure information available for the cohort. The study listed around 160 TCR beta chains as associated with cytomegalovirus. Linkage disequilibrium might explain the correlated functional status among segregating V segments, but an unknown experimental factor could not be excluded.

The cohort comprised fewer than 750 healthy bone marrow donors. At the time of sampling, every cohort member was nominally healthy, though immune exposures that went unrecorded were likely present. The donor tested CMV seronegative, placing the donor among the 300 to 450 seronegative members of the cohort. Each donor provided a peripheral blood sample, and peripheral blood mononuclear cells were used for TCR beta sequencing. The Qiagen DNeasy Blood Extraction Kit was used to extract genomic DNA from the blood cell samples. Library method: the immunoSEQ multiplex PCR assay. A mixture of 60 forward primers for TCR Vbeta segments and 13 reverse primers for TCR Jbeta segments was used in the multiplex PCR. The CDR3 region of rearranged TCR beta genes was amplified from genomic DNA with a multiplex PCR assay. On the Illumina HiSeq System, the amplified TCR beta libraries were sequenced as 87-base-pair reads. Per the authors' processing: A later analysis tallied 75 million to 85 million unique TCR beta chains across the 600 to 700 repertoires, and approximately 9.9 million of those chains were shared by two or more donors. Raw reads were error-corrected and collapsed into unique sequences by a nearest-neighbor algorithm in which closely related sequences were merged to remove PCR and sequencing errors. To assign V, D and J gene segments, CDR3 sequences were aligned to IMGT reference sequences. Each retained sequence needed at least a six-nucleotide match to both a V gene segment and a J gene segment. Rearrangements were classified as productive when the CDR3 lacked stop codons and remained in frame with V and J, and all other rearrangements were classified as non-productive. CDR3 was defined by IMGT convention, running from the second conserved V-encoded cysteine to the conserved J-encoded phenylalanine. The earlier analysis of 500 to 750 of the donors excluded any sequence lacking an unambiguous match to a single V gene segment. An earlier analysis of 500 to 700 of the donors classified V segments as functional when productive rearrangements were above 56.7% and as segregating when the standard deviation between donors was above 5%. To diagnose cytomegalovirus status from the catalog of TCR beta chain sequences, a statistical classification framework was built. A later analysis assigned V and J genes by comparing TCR nucleotide sequences with IMGT/GENE-DB human TR gene sequences. Using the TCRdist pipeline, a later analysis assigned CDR3 sequences along with most-parsimonious VDJ recombination scenarios. In a later analysis, each TCR beta chain was defined by its CDR3 amino acid sequence together with its V-gene family, and reads lacking a unique V-gene family were excluded. As a way to deal with suspected cross-contamination and a sequencing artifact, a later analysis dropped approximately 570 nucleotide sequences that were highly shared and had low generation probability. In a later analysis, a clonal expansion index for each public chain was calculated from normalized within-repertoire ranks of inferred template counts. In a later analysis, generation probabilities were computed with a VDJ recombination model fitted to out-of-frame rearrangements, and the resulting probabilities were checked against IGoR. In a later analysis, hypergeometric tests were used to score TCR-TCR, TCR-HLA and TCR-CMV co-occurrence, with a repertoire-size bias correction applied to TCR pairs. A later analysis estimated false discovery rates by permuting HLA or CMV assignments 20 times. In a later analysis, co-occurring TCRs were grouped using DBSCAN, and TCRdist sequence similarity was added for clustering within HLA-allele-positive subsets. Co-occurrence clustering excluded repertoires with fewer than 30,000 or more than 120,000 public chains, plus five with anomalous nucleotide sharing. TCRdb mirrors the immuneACCESS table, restricted to in-frame sequences. Some clones are absent from its copies; in checked studies, under half trace to an unresolved V gene, and the reason for the others is unknown. V, J and clone size are taken as reported in that table, and D and trimming were inferred from the DNA itself. The sample table contains about 120,000 clones; only one count was recorded for roughly 80% of them. The top ten clones comprise 2% to 2.5% of the sample.

V is pruned by 8 bases and J by 7 bases, leaving 13 bases of the junction without a gene match. Spanning cysteine to phenylalanine, the CDR3 consists of 14 amino acids. The DNA shown is the 42-base CDR3, in frame from base 1. Sequences MRHNA (CDR1) and SNTAGT (CDR2) are obtained from the germline V gene. The TCR comes from a man between 25 and 39 years old in good health and CMV-seronegative. Recombination joined TRBV6-4 with TRBJ2-7; the central 8 bases match TRBD2. The sample consisted of PBMCs. The CDR3 amino acid sequence is: CASPITGTRGEQYF. The nucleotides are TGTGCCAGCCCTATCACCGGGACTAGAGGAGAGCAGTACTTC.